This TCR beta chain was sequenced in a study of control samples from healthy donors and cancer patients. The method was immunoSEQ multiplex PCR; TCRdb's version includes in-frame clones alone and lacks a portion of them. Among roughly 370,000 clones listed, approximately 90% were seen once. Germline-derived CDR1 and CDR2 are MNHEY and SVGAGI. The V gene lost 0 bases and the J gene lost 6 bases, with 6 bases spanning the gap. This CDR3 has 13 amino acids. The origin of this receptor is a man aged 40-50 years with head and neck cancer. The specimen sequenced was PBMCs. V usage is TRBV6-5 and J usage is TRBJ2-1; the D is unclear. CDR3 residues: CASSYSTRNEQFF. CDR3 coding DNA: TGTGCCAGCAGTTACTCGACGCGCAATGAGCAGTTCTTC.